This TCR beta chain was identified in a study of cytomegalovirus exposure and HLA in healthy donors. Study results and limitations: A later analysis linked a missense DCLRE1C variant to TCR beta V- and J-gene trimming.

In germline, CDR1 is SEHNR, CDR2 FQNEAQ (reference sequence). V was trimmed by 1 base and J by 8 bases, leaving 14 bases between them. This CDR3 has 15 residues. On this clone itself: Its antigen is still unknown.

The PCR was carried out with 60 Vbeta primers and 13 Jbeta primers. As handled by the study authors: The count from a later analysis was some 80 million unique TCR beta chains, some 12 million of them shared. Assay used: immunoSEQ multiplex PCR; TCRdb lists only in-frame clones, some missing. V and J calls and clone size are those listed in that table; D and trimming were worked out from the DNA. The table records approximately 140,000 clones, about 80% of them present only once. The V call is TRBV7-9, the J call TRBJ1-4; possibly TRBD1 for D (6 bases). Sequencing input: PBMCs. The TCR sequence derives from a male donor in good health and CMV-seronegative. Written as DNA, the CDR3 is TGTGCCAGCAGCTTAGGAATCGCACAGGGAGAAAAACTGTTTTTT. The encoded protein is CASSLGIAQGEKLFF.